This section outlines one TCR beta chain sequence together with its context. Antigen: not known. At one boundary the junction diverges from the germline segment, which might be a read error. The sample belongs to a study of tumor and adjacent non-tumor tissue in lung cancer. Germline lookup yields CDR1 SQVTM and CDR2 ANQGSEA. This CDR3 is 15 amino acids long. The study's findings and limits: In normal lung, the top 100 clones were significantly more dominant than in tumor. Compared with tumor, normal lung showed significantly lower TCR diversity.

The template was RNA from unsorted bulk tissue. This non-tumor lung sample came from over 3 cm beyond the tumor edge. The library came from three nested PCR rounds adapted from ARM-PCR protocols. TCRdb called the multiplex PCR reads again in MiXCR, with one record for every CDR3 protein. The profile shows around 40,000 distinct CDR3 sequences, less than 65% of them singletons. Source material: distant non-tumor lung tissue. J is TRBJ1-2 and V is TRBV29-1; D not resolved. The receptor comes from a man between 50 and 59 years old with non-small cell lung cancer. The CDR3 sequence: CSVEDTGSINYSYTF. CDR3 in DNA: TGCAGCGTTGAAGATACTGGGAGTATTAACTATAGCTACACCTTC. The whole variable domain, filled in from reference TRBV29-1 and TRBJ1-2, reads SAVISQKPSRDICQRGTSLTIQCQVDSQVTMMFWYRQQPGQSLTLIATANQGSEATYESGFVIDKFPISRPNLTFSTLTVSNMSPEDSSIYLCSVEDTGSINYSYTFGSGTRLTVV.